This T cell receptor beta chain derives from a study of immune evolution from preneoplasia to lung adenocarcinoma. Study at large: HLA loss of heterozygosity: less than 9% AIS, around 16% MIA, around 33% ADC, none AAH.

The table came from immunoSEQ multiplex PCR; TCRdb's copy has only in-frame clones and leaves some out. The sample lists around 10,000 clones, 70% to 80% seen once, with about 9% in the top ten. Comments on this clone: The target antigen is unknown.

The study, taken as a whole, reports: Clonality was highest in normal lung, lower in later-stage lesions apparently. T cell clonality was higher in KRAS-mutant than EGFR-mutant or wild-type nodules. Normal lung had the highest top T cell clone frequencies.

The TCR was taken from an older donor with lung adenocarcinoma. The sample consisted of FFPE minimally invasive lung adenocarcinoma tissue.

The CDR3 sequence is CASSLSITGAYNTGELFF. The CDR3 nucleotides read TGCGCCAGCAGCTTGAGTATAACGGGGGCGTACAACACCGGGGAGCTGTTTTTT. The V and J genes are TRBV5-1 and TRBJ2-2, with D possibly being TRBD1 or TRBD2 (6 bases each). In germline, CDR1 is SGHRS, CDR2 YFSETQ. V dropped 1 base and J dropped 2 bases, with 18 bases sitting between them. The CDR3 runs to 18 residues.